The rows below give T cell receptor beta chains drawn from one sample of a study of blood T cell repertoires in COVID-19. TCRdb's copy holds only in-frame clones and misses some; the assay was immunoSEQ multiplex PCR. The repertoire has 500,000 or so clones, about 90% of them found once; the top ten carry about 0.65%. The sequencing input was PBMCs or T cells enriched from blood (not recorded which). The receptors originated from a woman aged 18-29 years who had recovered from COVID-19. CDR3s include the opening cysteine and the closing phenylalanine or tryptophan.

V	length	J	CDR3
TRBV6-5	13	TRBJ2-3	CASGGQESDTQYF
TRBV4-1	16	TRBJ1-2	CASSQDGAGGDYGYTF
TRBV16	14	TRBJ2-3	CASSQRQSTDTQYF
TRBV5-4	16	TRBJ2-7	CASSLSFGQDFYEQYF
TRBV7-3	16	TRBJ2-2	CASSSRTSGALGELFF
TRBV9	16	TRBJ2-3	CASSSRTGGVTDTQYF
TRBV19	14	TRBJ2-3	CASSTRGGGVTQYF
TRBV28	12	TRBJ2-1	CASTPLMGVWFF
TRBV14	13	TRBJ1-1	CASSRLMNTEAFF
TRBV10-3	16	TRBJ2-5	CAISESVTGGEETQYF
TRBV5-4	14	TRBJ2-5	CASSLGAGGETQYF
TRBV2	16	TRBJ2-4	CASTIGTALAKNIQYF
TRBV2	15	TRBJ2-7	CASSEGGRGPYEQYF
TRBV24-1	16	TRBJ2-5	CATSDPSGTGVETQYF
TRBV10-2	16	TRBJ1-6	CASSDTGSSYNSPLHF
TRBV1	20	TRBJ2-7	CTSSQGTGERGARSAYEQYF
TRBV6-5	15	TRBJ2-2	CASSRDRGSTGELFF
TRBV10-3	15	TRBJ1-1	CAIRETGEMNTEAFF
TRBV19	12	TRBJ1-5	CASSIWPQPQHF
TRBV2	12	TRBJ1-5	CASMKTGNRAHF
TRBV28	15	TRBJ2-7	CASSLGWGPSYEQYF
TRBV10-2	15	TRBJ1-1	CASKPPGASNTEAFF
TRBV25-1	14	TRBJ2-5	CASTRQGGQETQYF
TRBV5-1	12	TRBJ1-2	CASSPDRFGYTF
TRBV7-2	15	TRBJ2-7	CASSLARGPTNEQYF
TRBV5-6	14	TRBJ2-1	CASSSMGPYNEQFF
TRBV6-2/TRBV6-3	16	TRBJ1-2	CASSPSPGQGNYGYTF
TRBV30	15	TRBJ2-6	CAWSRGGAGANVLTF
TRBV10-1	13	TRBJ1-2	CASSESRGYGYTF
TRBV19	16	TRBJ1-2	CASRAGGEVSNYGYTF